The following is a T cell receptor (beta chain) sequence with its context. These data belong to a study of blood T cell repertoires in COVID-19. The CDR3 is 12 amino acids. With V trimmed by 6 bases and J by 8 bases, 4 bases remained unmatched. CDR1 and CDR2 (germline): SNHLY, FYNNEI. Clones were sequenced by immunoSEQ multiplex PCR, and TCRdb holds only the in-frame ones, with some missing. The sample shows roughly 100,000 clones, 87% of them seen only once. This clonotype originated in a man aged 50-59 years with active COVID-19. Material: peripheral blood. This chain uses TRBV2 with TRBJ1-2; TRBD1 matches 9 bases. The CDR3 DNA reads TGTGCCAGCAGGGACAGGGGTCGCGGCTACACCTTC. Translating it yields CASRDRGRGYTF.